This T cell receptor (beta chain) was recovered during a study of PD-L1 blockade in urothelial cancer. Background on the study: Atezolizumab at 1,200 mg intravenously every 3 weeks was started by patients around 2014.

Germline-derived CDR1 and CDR2 are SGHRS and YFSETQ. Trimming stripped 0 bases from V and 3 bases from J, with 9 bases between. The CDR3 is made up of 14 amino acids. With regard to this clone: Antigen: not known.

Data came from immunoSEQ multiplex PCR; TCRdb stores just in-frame clones and leaves some out. The sample yields about 82,000 clones, around 87% seen once. Locally advanced or metastatic urothelial carcinoma was diagnosed in the patients. Study outcomes and limitations: Below-median pretreatment blood TCR clonality predicted better survival.

V and J are TRBV5-1 and TRBJ2-5; D possibly corresponds to TRBD1 (5 bases). The TCR comes from a woman aged 70-85 years with urothelial cancer. The specimen was PBMCs, collected around atezolizumab (anti-PD-L1) treatment. CDR3 residues: CASSLVGPEETQYF. In DNA, the CDR3 is TGCGCCAGCAGCTTGGTGGGGCCAGAAGAGACCCAGTACTTC. The complete variable domain, with remaining parts taken from reference TRBV5-1 and TRBJ2-5, reads KAGVTQTPRYLIKTRGQQVTLSCSPISGHRSVSWYQQTPGQGLQFLFEYFSETQRNKGNFPGRFSGRQFSNSRSEMNVSTLELGDSALYLCASSLVGPEETQYFGPGTRLLVL.